The clone carrying this T cell receptor beta chain was counted only a few times. The same CDR3 can be traced to other DNA sequences in this sample. The data were produced by immunoSEQ multiplex PCR, yet TCRdb's version contains in-frame clones alone and is incomplete. The sample consists of some 80,000 clones, around four fifths of them appearing once. CDR1 is MDHEN, CDR2 SYDVKM, per germline. The V and J ends lost 5 bases and 8 bases respectively, with 7 bases between them. This CDR3 contains 11 residues. The data were taken from a study of T cell clones after liver transplantation. The sequences come from CD4+ T cells from blood, collected 48 months after liver transplant. V and J are TRBV28 and TRBJ1-5; perhaps TRBD1 as D (5 bases). The receptor was derived from a human patient who received a liver transplant. The graft donor may account for some of the T cells. CDR3 DNA sequence: TGTGCCAGCAGTACAGGAGAGCCCCAGCATTTT. Encoded protein: CASSTGEPQHF.